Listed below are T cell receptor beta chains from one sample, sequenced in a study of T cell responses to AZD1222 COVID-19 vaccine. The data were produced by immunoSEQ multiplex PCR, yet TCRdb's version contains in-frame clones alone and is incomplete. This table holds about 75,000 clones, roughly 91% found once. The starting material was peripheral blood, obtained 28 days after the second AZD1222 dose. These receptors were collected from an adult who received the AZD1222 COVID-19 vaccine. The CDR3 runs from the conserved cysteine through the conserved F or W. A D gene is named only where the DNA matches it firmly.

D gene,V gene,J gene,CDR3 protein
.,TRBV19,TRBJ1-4,CASSWLQGPTNEKLFF
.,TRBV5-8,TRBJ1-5,CASSNPKDENNQPQHF
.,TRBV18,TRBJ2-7,CASSPPVGRTTYEQYF
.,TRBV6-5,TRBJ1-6,CASRAETGHSPLHF
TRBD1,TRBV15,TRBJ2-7,CATSREQGAREQYF
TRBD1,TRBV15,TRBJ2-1,CATSRDWFTDRRYNEQFF
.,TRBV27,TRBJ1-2,CASSLSISGNDGYTF
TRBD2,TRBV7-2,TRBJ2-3,CASSLMSGRPAGTQYF
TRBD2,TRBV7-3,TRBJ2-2,CASSLLAGTGELFF
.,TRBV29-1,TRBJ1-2,CSAGKGNSGYTF
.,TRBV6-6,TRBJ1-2,CASSYSWNGYTF
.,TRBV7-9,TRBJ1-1,CASSPQGWDTEAFF
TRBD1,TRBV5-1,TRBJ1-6,CASRPGQDGSPLHF
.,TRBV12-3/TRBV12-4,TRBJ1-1,CASSSSMNTEAFF
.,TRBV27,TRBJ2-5,CASSLYIKETQYF
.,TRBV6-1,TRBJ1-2,CASSDRDRGGYTF
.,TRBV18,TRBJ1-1,CASSPRENTEAFF
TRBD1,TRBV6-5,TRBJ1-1,CASKQTGVNTEAFF